Here is one TCR beta chain with its context. The sample comes from a study of blood T cell repertoires in COVID-19. Here immunoSEQ multiplex PCR was the method, and the copy in TCRdb shows in-frame clones only, minus some. The sample lists 300,000 to 450,000 clones, more than 70% seen once, with roughly 3.9% in the top ten. The receptor was isolated from a woman aged 60-75 years with COVID-19, enrolled during active disease. The specimen sequenced was peripheral blood.

CDR3 sequence reads: CASSSPGTGTWIYGYTF. The CDR3 region has the DNA TGTGCCAGCAGCTCTCCCGGGACAGGAACCTGGATTTATGGCTACACCTTC. This chain uses TRBV11-2 with TRBJ1-2; 8 bases are shared with TRBD1. Germline V gene lookup returns CDR1 SGHAT and CDR2 FQNNGV. V shed 4 bases and J 5 bases; nucleotides not matched to a gene: 15. This CDR3 has 17 residues. Full variable domain (missing parts from reference TRBV11-2 and TRBJ1-2): EAGVAQSPRYKIIEKRQSVAFWCNPISGHATLYWYQQILGQGPKLLIQFQNNGVVDDSQLPKDRFSAERLKGVDSTLKIQPAKLEDSAVYLCASSSPGTGTWIYGYTFGSGTRLTVV.